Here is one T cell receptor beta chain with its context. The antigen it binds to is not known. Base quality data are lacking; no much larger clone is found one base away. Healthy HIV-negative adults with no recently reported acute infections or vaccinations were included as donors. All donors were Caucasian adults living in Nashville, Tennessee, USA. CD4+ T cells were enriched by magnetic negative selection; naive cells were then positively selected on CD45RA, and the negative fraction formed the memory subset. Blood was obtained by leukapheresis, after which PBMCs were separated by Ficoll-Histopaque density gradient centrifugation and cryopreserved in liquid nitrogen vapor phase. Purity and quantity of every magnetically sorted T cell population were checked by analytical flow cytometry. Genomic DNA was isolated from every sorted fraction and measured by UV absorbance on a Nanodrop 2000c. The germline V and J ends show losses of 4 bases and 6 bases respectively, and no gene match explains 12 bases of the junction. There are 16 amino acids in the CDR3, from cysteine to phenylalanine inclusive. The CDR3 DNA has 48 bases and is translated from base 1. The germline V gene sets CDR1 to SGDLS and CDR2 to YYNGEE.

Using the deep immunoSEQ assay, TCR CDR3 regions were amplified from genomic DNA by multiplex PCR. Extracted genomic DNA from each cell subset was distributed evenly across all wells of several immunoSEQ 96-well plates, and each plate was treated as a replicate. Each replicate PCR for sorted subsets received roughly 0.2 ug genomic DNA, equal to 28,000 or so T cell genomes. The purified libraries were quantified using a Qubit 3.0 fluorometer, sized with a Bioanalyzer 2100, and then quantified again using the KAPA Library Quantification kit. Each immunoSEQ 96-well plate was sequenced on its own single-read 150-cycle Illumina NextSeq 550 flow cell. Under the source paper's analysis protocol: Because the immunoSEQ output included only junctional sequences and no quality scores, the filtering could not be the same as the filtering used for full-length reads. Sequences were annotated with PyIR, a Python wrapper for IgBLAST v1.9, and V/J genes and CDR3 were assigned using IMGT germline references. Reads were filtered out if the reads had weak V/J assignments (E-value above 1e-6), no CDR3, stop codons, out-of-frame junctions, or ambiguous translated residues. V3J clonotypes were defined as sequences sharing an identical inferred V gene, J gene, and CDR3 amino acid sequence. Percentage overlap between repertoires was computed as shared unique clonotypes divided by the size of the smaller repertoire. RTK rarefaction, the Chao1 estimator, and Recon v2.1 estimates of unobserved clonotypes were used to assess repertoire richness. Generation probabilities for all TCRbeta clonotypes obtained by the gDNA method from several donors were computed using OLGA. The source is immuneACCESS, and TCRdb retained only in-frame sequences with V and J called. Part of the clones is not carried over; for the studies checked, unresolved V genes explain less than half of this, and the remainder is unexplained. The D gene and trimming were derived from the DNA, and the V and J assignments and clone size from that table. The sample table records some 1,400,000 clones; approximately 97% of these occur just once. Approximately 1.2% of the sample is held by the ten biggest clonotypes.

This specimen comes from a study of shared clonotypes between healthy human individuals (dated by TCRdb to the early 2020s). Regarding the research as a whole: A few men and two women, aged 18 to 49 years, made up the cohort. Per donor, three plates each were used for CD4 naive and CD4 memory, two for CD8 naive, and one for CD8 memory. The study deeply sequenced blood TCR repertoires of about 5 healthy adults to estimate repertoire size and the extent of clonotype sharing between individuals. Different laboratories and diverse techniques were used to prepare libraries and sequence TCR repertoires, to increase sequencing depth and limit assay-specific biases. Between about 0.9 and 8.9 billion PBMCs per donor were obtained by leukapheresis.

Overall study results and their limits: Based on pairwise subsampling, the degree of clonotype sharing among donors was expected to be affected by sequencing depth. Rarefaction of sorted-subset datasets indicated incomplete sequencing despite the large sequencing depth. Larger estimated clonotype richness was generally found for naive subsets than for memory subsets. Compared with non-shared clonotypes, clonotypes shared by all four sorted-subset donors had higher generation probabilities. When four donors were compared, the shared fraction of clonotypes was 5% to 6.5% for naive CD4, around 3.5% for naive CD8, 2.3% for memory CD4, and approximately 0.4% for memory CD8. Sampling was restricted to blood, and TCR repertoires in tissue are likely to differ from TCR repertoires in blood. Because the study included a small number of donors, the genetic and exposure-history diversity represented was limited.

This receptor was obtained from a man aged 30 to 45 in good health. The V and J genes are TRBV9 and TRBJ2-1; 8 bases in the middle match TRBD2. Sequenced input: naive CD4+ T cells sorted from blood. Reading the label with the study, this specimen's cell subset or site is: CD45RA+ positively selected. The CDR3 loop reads CASSPRNTSGPNEQFF. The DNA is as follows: TGTGCCAGCAGCCCCCGTAATACTAGCGGTCCCAATGAGCAGTTCTTC.